These 3 T cell receptor beta chains were sequenced from one sample in a study of CD8 T cells in Susac syndrome (dated by TCRdb to between 2017 and 2020). Libraries were prepared through the immunoSEQ multiplex PCR assay. RNA was extracted using the RNeasy kit, and about 0.45 to 1 ug of the RNA was reverse transcribed with random hexamers. The public reads were run again by TCRdb, first through fastp at Q25 and then through MiXCR, and only productive beta chains were kept. Each entry merges the rows of one CDR3 protein and shows their most common DNA and genes. This sample lists 150,000 to 200,000 distinct CDR3 sequences; roughly 95% were detected once. About 0.089% of the sample comes from the top ten. Input material: CD4+ T cells from PBMCs. Receptors originate from a human donor with multiple sclerosis.

The chain recombines TRBV7-2 with TRBJ1-2; D is possibly TRBD1 (5 bases). The CDR3 has 13 residues. Looked up from germline, CDR1 is SGHTA and CDR2 is FQGNSA. The V and J ends lost 5 bases and 4 bases respectively, with 11 bases between them. DNA of the CDR3: TGTGCCAGCAGCCATGGACAAGCCTATGGCTACACCTTC. It specifies CASSHGQAYGYTF.

This clonotype was detected once. The rearrangement joins TRBV18 to TRBJ2-3; D unresolved. Germline loops: CDR1 KGHSH, CDR2 LQKENI. Trimming took off 2 bases at V and 3 bases at J, with 15 bases between the two ends. The CDR3 totals 16 residues. Written as DNA, the CDR3 is TGTGCCAGCTCACCAAGATCGGGCAGTGGTACAGATACGCAGTATTTT. Residues: CASSPRSGSGTDTQYF.

The chain uses TRBV20-1 and TRBJ2-1; possible D gene TRBD2, 6 bases. Trimming left V 6 bases short and J 6 bases short, with 18 bases between. CDR1 and CDR2 (germline): DFQATT, SNEGSKA (reference sequence). This CDR3 has 14 residues. CDR3 amino acids: CSAQDPGGLNEQFF. Written as DNA, the CDR3 is TGCAGTGCCCAAGACCCCGGGGGACTCAATGAGCAGTTCTTC.